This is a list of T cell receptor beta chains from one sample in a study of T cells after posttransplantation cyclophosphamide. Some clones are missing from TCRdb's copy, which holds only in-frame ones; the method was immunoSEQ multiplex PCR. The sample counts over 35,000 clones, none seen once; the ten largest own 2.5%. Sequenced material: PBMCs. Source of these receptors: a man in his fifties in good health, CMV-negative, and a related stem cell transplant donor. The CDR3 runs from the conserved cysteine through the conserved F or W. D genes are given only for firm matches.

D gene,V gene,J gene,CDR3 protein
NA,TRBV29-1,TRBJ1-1,CSAAEFRTEAFF
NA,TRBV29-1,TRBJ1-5,CSIRGGGNQPQHF
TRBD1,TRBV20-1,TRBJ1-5,CSARGPGPQHF
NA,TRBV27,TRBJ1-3,CASSSTGAGNTIYF
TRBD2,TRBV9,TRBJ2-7,CASSPGGMEQYF
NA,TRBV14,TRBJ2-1,CASSQVSFSYNEQFF
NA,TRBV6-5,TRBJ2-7,CASSYQTGEGYEQYF
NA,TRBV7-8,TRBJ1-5,CASSYRVTNQPQHF
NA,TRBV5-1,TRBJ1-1,CASQDGGALVEAFF
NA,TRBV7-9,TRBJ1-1,CAVWGSVEAFF
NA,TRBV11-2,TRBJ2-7,CASSLELGRYEQYF
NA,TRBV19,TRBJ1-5,CASSPIDRLNQPQHF
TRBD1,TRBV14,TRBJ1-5,CASSQEGDRVNQPQHF
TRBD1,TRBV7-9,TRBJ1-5,CASSLGGQSLSYSNQPQHF
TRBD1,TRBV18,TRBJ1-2,CASSPGQEPYGYTF
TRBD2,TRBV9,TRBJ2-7,CASSGGGGSSYEQYF
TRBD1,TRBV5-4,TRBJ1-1,CASTFRGQDTEAFF
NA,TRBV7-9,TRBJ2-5,CASSLRWGAETQYF
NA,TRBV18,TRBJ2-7,CASSPEGYEQYF
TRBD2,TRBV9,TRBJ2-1,CASSDGTSAYNEQFF
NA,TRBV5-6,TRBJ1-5,CASSLGHSNQPQHF
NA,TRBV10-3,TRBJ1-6,CAISESIPRAGNLHF
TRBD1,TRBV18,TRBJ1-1,CASSPGQGIRTEAFF
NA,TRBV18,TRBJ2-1,CASSPLSSYNEQFF
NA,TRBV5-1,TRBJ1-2,CASSLERANYGYTF
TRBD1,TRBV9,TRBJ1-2,CASSVGQGIRYGYTF
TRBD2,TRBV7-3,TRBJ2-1,CASSLLGGSNSYNEQFF
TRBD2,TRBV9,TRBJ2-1,CASMGRGADNEQFF
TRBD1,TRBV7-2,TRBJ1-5,CASSCAGGGQGGQPQHF
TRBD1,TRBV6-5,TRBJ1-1,CASSYRTGGSEAFF